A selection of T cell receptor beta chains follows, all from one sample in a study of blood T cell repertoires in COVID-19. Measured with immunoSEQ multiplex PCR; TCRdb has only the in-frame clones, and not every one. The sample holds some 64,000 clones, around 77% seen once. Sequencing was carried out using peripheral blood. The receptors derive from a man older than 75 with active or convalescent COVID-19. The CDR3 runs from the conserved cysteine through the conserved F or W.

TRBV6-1 CASSEFSSPYGYTF
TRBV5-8 CASSFGGGSYNEQFF
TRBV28 CATGRTEVNTEAFF
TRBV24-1 CATSDHFIGTSGGTDTQYF
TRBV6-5 CASRPQAVGNTEAFF
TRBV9 CASSVSGQGLNTEAFF
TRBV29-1 CSVVGNTIYF
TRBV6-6 CASSPSGGVIGELFF
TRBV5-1 CASSFLGRDYMEQYF
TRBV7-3 CASSTSGRGSDTQYF